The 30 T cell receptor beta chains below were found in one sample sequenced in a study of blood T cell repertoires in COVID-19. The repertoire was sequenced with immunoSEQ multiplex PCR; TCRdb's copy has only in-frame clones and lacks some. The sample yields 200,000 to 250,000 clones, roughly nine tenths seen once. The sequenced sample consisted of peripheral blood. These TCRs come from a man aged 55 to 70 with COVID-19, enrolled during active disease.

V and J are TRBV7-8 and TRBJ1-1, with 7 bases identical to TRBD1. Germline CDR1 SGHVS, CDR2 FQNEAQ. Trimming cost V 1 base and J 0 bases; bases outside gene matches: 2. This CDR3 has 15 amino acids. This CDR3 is CASSLGQGLNTEAFF. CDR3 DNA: TGTGCCAGCAGCTTAGGACAGGGTTTGAACACTGAAGCTTTCTTT.

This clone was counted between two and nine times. CDR3 bases: TGTGCCAGCAGTTTAGTAGGGGGCGGGAGGGCCCACGAGCAGTACTTC. Encoded protein: CASSLVGGGRAHEQYF. The chain joins TRBV27 to TRBJ2-7, with 9 bases aligning to TRBD2. CDR3 size: 16 residues. V lost 2 bases and J lost 5; bases outside the gene matches: 10. Germline V lookup: CDR1 MNHEY, CDR2 SMNVEV (reference sequence).

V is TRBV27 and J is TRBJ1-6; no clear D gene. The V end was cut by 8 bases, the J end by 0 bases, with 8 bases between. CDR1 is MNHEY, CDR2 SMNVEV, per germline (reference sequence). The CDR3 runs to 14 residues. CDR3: CASGTSSYNSPLHF. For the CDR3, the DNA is TGTGCCAGCGGTACAAGCTCCTATAATTCACCCCTCCACTTT.

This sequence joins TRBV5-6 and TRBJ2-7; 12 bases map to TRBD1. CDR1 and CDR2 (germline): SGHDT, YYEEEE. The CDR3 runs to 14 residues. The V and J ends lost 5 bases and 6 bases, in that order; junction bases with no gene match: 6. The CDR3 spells CASSTGTGGREQYF. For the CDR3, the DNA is TGTGCCAGCAGTACCGGGACAGGGGGCCGCGAGCAGTACTTC.

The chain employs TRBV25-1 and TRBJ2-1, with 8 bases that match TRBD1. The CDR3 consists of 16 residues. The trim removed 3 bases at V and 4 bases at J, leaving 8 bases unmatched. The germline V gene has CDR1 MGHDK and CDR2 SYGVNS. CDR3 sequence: CASSEPDRGWYNEQFF. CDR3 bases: TGTGCCAGCAGTGAGCCCGACAGGGGTTGGTACAATGAGCAGTTCTTC.

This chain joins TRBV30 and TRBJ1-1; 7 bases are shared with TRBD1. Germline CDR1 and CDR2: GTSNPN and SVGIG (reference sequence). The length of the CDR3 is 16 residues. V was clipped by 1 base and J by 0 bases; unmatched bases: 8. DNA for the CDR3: TGTGCCTGGAGTGAACTGGCAGGGGGTATGAACACTGAAGCTTTCTTT. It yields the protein CAWSELAGGMNTEAFF.

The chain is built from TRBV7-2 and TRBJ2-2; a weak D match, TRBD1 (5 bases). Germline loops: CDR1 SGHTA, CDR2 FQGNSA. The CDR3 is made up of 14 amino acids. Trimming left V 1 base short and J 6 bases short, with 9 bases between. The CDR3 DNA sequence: TGTGCCAGCAGCTTAGGCAGGGCTCCCGGGGAGCTGTTTTTT. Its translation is CASSLGRAPGELFF.

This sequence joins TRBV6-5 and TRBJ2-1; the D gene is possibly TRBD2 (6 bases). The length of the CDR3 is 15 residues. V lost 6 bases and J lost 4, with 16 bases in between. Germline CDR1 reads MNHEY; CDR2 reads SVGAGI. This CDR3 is CASRLSGEVYNEQFF. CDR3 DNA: TGTGCCAGCAGACTCTCGGGAGAAGTGTACAATGAGCAGTTCTTC.

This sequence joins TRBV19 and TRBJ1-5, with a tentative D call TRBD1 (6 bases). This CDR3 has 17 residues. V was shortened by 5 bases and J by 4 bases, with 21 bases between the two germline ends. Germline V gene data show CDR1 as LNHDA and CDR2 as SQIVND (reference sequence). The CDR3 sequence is CASSPFFFRTANQPQHF. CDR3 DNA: TGTGCCAGTAGTCCTTTCTTCTTCCGGACAGCTAATCAGCCCCAGCATTTT.

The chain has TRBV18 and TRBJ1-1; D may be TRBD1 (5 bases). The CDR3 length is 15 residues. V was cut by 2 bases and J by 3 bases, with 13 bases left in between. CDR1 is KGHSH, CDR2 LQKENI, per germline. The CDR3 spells CASSPWGPRDTEAFF. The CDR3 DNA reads TGTGCCAGCTCACCATGGGGCCCCCGGGACACTGAAGCTTTCTTT.

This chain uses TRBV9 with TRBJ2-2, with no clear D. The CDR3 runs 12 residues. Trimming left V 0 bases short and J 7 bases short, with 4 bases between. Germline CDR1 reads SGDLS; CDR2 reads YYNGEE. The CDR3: CASSVGLGELFF. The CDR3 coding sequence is TGTGCCAGCAGCGTAGGACTCGGGGAGCTGTTTTTT.

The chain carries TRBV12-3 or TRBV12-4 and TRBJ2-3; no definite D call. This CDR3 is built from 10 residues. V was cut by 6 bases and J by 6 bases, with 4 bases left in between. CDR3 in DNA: TGTGCCAGCAGCCTGGATACGCAGTATTTT. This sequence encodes CASSLDTQYF.

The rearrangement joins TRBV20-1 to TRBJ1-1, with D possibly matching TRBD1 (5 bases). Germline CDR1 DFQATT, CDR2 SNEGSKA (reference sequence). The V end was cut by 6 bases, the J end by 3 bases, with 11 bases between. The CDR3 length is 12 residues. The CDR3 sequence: CSASETDTEAFF. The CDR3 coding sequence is TGCAGTGCGAGTGAGACAGACACTGAAGCTTTCTTT.

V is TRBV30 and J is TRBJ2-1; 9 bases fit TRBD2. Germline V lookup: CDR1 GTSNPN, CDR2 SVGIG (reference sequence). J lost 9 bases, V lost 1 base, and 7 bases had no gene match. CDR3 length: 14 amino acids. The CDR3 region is CAWSAVRGGLEQFF. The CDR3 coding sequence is TGTGCCTGGAGTGCAGTGCGGGGGGGACTTGAGCAGTTCTTC.

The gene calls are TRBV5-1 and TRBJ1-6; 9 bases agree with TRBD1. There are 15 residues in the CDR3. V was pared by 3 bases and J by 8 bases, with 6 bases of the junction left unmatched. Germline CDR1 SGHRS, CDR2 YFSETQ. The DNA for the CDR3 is TGCGCCAGCAGCTCACTACAGGGGGCTGATTCACCCCTCCACTTT. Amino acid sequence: CASSSLQGADSPLHF.

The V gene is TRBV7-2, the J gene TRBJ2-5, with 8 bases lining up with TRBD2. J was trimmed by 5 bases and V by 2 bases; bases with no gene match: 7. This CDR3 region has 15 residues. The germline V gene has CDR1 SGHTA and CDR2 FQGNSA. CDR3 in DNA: TGTGCCAGCAGCTTATCAGCGGGAGACAGGGAGACCCAGTACTTC. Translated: CASSLSAGDRETQYF.

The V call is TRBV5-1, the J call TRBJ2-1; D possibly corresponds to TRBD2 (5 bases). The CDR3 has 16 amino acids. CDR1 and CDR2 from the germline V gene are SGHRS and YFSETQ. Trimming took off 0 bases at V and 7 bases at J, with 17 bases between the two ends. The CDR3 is CASSLVAGGFTNEQFF. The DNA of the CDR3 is TGCGCCAGCAGCTTGGTAGCTGGAGGCTTTACTAATGAGCAGTTCTTC.

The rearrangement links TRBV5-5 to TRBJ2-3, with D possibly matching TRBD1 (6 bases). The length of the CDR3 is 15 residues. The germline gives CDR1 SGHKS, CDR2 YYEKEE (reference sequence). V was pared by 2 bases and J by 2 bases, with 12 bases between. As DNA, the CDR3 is TGTGCCAGCAGCTTCCCCGGGACAAACACAGATACGCAGTATTTT. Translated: CASSFPGTNTDTQYF. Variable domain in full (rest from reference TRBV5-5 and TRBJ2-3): DAGVTQSPTHLIKTRGQQVTLRCSPISGHKSVSWYQQVLGQGPQFIFQYYEKEERGRGNFPDRFSARQFPNYSSELNVNALLLGDSALYLCASSFPGTNTDTQYFGPGTRLTVL.

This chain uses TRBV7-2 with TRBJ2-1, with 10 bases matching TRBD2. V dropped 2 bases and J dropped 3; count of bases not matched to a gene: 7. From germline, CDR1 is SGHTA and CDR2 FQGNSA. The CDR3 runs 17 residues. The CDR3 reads CASSLRSSGSSYNEQFF. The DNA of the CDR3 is TGTGCCAGCAGCTTACGGTCTAGCGGGAGCAGCTACAATGAGCAGTTCTTC.

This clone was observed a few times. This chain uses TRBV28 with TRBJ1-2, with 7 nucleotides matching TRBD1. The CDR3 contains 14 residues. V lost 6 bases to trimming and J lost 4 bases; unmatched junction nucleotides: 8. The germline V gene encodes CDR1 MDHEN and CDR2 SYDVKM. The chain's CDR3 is CASSPGQARYGYTF. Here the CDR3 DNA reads TGTGCCAGCAGCCCTGGACAGGCCCGCTATGGCTACACCTTC.

In DNA, the CDR3 is TGTGCCAGCAGCTTAGTGGCGGGGGGGTACAATGAGCAGTTCTTC. Protein: CASSLVAGGYNEQFF. The J gene is TRBJ2-1, the V gene TRBV7-2; 9 bases align to TRBD2. CDR1 is SGHTA, CDR2 FQGNSA, per germline. The CDR3 runs to 15 residues. Losses at the gene ends were 1 base for V and 4 bases for J; bases not matched to a gene: 2. Full variable domain (missing parts from reference TRBV7-2 and TRBJ2-1): GAGVSQSPSNKVTEKGKDVELRCDPISGHTALYWYRQSLGQGLEFLIYFQGNSAPDKSGLPSDRFSAERTGGSVSTLTIQRTQQEDSAVYLCASSLVAGGYNEQFFGPGTRLTVL.

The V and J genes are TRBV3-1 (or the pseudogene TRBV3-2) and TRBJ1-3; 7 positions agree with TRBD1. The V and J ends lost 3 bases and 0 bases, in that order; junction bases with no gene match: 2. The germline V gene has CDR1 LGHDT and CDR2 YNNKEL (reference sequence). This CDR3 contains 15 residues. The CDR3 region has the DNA TGTGCCAGCAGCCAGACAGGGAGCTCTGGAAACACCATATATTTT. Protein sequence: CASSQTGSSGNTIYF.

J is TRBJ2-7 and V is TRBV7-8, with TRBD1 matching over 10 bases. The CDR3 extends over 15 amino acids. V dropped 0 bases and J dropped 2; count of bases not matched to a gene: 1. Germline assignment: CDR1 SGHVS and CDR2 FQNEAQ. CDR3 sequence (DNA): TGTGCCAGCAGCTTAGCGACAGGGGGCGCCTACGAGCAGTACTTC. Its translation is CASSLATGGAYEQYF.

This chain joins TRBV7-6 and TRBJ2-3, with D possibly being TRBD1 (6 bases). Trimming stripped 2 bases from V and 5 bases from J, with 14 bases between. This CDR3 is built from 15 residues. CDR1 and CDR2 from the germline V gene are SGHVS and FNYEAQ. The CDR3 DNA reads TGTGCCAGCAGCTTAACAGGGCCCCCGGGAGATACGCAGTATTTT. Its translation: CASSLTGPPGDTQYF.

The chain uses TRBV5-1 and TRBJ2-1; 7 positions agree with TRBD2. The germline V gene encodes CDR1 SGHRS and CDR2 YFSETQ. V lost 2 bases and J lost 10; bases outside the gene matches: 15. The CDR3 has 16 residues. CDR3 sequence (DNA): TGCGCCAGCAGCTTTACCGGGACTAACGTCGGTGGGGAGCAGTTCTTC. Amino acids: CASSFTGTNVGGEQFF.

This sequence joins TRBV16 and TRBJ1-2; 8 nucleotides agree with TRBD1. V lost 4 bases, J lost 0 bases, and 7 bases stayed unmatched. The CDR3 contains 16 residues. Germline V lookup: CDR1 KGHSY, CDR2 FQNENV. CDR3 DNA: TGTGCCAGCAGCCGACGACAGGGGTTCGCTAACTATGGCTACACCTTC. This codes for CASSRRQGFANYGYTF.

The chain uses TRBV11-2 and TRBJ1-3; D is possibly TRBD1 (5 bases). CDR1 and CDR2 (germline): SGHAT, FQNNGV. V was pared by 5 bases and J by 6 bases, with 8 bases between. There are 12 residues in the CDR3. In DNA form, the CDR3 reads TGTGCCAGCAGCGCACAGGTAAACACCATATATTTT. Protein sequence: CASSAQVNTIYF.

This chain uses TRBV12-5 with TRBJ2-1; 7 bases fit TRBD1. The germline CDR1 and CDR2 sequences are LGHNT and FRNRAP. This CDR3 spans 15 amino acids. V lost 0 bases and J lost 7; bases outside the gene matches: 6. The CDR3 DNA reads TGTGCTAGTGGTTTGGTACTGAGGGGGCGGAATGAGCAGTTCTTC. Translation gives CASGLVLRGRNEQFF.

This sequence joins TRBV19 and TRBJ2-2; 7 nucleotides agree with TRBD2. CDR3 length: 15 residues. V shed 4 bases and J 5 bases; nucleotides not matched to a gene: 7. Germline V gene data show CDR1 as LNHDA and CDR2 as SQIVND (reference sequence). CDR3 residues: CASSSSSGSTGELFF. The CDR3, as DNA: TGTGCCAGTAGTAGCTCTAGCGGTTCAACCGGGGAGCTGTTTTTT.

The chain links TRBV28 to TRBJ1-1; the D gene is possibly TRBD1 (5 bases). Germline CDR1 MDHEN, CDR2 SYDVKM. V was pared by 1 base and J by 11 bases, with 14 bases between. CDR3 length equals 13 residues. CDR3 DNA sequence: TGTGCCAGCAGTTTATTAGCGGGGGATTCGGCTTTCTTT. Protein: CASSLLAGDSAFF. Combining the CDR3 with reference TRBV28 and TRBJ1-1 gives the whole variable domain DVKVTQSSRYLVKRTGEKVFLECVQDMDHENMFWYRQDPGLGLRLIYFSYDVKMKEKGDIPEGYSVSREKKERFSLILESASTNQTSMYLCASSLLAGDSAFFGQGTRLTVV.